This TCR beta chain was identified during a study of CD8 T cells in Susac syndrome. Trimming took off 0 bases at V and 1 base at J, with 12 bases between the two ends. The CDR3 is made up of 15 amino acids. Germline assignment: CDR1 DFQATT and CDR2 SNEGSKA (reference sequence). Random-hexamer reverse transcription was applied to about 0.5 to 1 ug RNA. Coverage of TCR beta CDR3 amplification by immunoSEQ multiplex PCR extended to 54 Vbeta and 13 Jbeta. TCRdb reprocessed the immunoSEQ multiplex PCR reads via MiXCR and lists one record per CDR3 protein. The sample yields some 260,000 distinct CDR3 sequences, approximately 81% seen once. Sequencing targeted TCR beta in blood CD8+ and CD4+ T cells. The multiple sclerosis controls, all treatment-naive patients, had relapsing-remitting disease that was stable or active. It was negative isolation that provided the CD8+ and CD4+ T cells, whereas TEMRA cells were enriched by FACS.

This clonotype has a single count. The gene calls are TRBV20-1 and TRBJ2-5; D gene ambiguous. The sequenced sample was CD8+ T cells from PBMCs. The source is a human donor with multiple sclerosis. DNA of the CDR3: TGCAGTGCTAGAGATAGAACTGAACCCCAAGAGACCCAGTACTTC. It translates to CSARDRTEPQETQYF.